Sequencing of this TCR beta chain was carried out in a study of glioma-infiltrating T cells after dendritic cell vaccination. Study results and limitations: Complete blood and tumor specimen sets were limited to few patients. No direct clonality-survival link was found; a diverse polyclonal response may matter.

A word on this clone: Its antigen is undetermined.

Germline V gene data show CDR1 as SGHTA and CDR2 as FQGNSA. The V end was cut by 5 bases, the J end by 5 bases, with 15 bases between. The CDR3 is 14 residues long. The primer mix had 60 V beta and 13 J beta primers. Profiled with immunoSEQ multiplex PCR; TCRdb holds only in-frame clones, not every one. The sample lists 93,000 or so clones, 79% occurring once. The source is a human donor with glioblastoma. The chain combines TRBV7-2 with TRBJ2-5, with D possibly being TRBD1 (6 bases). The input for sequencing was blood, taken before dendritic cell vaccination. The CDR3 loop is CASSQGPAGETQYF. As DNA, the CDR3 is TGTGCCAGCAGCCAGGGGCCGGCAGGGGAGACCCAGTACTTC.